Sequencing of this TCR beta chain was carried out in a study of read filtering for tumor transcriptome and immune sequencing. Study in general: Whole-transcriptome libraries were prepared after DNase treatment.

The library was built from 400 ng RNA with molecular barcoded adaptors for alpha/delta and beta/gamma chains. TCRdb analysed the reads with MiXCR anew, one entry per CDR3 protein. This table has some 130,000 distinct CDR3 sequences, 10% to 15% appearing once. Turning to this clonotype: What it recognizes is unknown. The CDR3 does not close with the conserved phenylalanine or tryptophan, likely indicating a read error.

Bone marrow was sampled from every patient at the time of active disease. General study findings and limits: RNA-seq captured clonotypes less deeply and reliably than IR-seq.

V lost 1 base and J 1 base, leaving 12 bases between the germline ends. This CDR3 has 16 amino acids. In germline, CDR1 is SGHAT, CDR2 FQNNGV. The chain couples TRBV11-2 to TRBJ2-3; D perhaps matches TRBD2 (5 bases). The sequence was collected from a donor aged 40 or over with multiple myeloma. Material for sequencing was a population of CD138-negative cells sorted from bone marrow. This CDR3 is CASSLGAVGGTDTQYS. As DNA, the CDR3 is TGTGCCAGCAGCTTAGGTGCCGTCGGGGGCACAGATACGCAGTATTCT.